The 10 T cell receptor beta chains presented below share a single source sample, sequenced in a study of early T cells in non-severe SARS-CoV-2 infection. Using its own MiXCR run on the 5' RACE reads, TCRdb lists one record per CDR3 protein. The sample carries some 64,000 distinct CDR3 sequences, less than 12% recorded once. Sample: whole blood, taken at baseline. The receptors were sampled from an adult who was a healthcare worker with PCR-confirmed SARS-CoV-2 infection or an uninfected control (not recorded which).

This clonotype was seen repeatedly, ten times or more. The chain uses TRBV24-1 and TRBJ2-1, with 10 nucleotides matching TRBD2. Germline CDR1 reads KGHDR; CDR2 reads SFDVKD. V lost 5 bases, J lost 2 bases, and 2 bases stayed unmatched. The CDR3 has 15 residues. CDR3 in DNA: TGTGCCACCAGTGTAAGCGGGAGGGCCTACAATGAGCAGTTCTTC. Its translation: CATSVSGRAYNEQFF.

There are a few counts of this clonotype. V gene TRBV6-2 or TRBV6-3 combines with J gene TRBJ2-1; tentative D call: TRBD2 (5 bases). From germline, CDR1 is MNHEY and CDR2 SVGEGT. The ends were cut back, 8 bases at V and 11 bases at J, with 10 bases in the middle. The CDR3 is 10 residues long. CDR3 loop: CASGRVQQFF. CDR3 DNA: TGTGCCAGCGGGCGGGTACAGCAGTTCTTC.

In this sample, this clonotype turned up many times. V is TRBV19 and J is TRBJ2-7, with D perhaps matching TRBD2 (5 bases). V lost 3 bases and J lost 1, with 7 bases in between. The CDR3 length is 13 residues. Germline CDR1 is LNHDA and CDR2 is SQIVND (reference sequence). Here the CDR3 reads CASSIEGSYEQYF. The DNA for the CDR3 is TGTGCCAGTAGTATCGAGGGATCCTACGAGCAGTACTTC.

This clonotype showed up many times. J is TRBJ2-1 and V is TRBV12-3 or TRBV12-4; no firm D call. CDR3 size: 10 residues. Trimming stripped 5 bases from V and 6 bases from J, with 2 bases between. CDR3 residues: CASSTNEQFF. The CDR3 nucleotides read TGTGCCAGCAGTACCAATGAGCAGTTCTTC.

This clonotype was recorded a few times. The chain recombines TRBV20-1 with TRBJ2-1, with 10 bases aligning to TRBD2. CDR1 is DFQATT and CDR2 is SNEGSKA in the germline V gene (reference sequence). This CDR3 is built from 16 residues. J was trimmed by 8 bases and V by 2 bases; bases with no gene match: 12. CDR3 loop: CSARSFSSGSVYEQFF. CDR3 DNA sequence: TGCAGTGCTAGATCCTTCTCTAGCGGGAGTGTCTATGAGCAGTTCTTC.

Many counts were recorded for this clonotype. The V gene is TRBV29-1, the J gene TRBJ2-2; 12 bases fit TRBD2. In germline, CDR1 is SQVTM, CDR2 ANQGSEA. Losses at the gene ends were 1 base for V and 3 bases for J; bases not matched to a gene: 3. CDR3 length: 16 residues. The chain's CDR3 is CSVEASGRAYTGELFF. CDR3 DNA: TGCAGCGTTGAAGCTAGCGGGAGGGCGTACACCGGGGAGCTGTTTTTT.

V gene TRBV4-3 combines with J gene TRBJ1-3; 8 nucleotides match TRBD1. This CDR3 has 15 amino acids. The germline V gene has CDR1 LGHNA and CDR2 YSLEER. The trim removed 3 bases at V and 2 bases at J, leaving 3 bases unmatched. The CDR3 DNA sequence: TGCGCCAGCAGCCAGGACAGGGCTGCTGGAAACACCATATATTTT. This translates into CASSQDRAAGNTIYF.

The chain employs TRBV10-3 and TRBJ2-2, with 9 bases matching TRBD1. V gave up 4 bases and J gave up 3 bases; unmatched junction bases: 3. CDR1 and CDR2 from the germline V gene are ENHRY and SYGVKD. The CDR3 runs 15 residues. The CDR3 DNA sequence: TGTGCCATCAGTGGCAGGACAGGGGACACCGGGGAGCTGTTTTTT. Its protein product is CAISGRTGDTGELFF.

The J gene is TRBJ1-4, the V gene TRBV6-2 or TRBV6-3; a weak D match, TRBD1 (5 bases). This CDR3 is built from 15 residues. Trimming took off 2 bases at V and 2 bases at J, with 9 bases between the two ends. Germline values: CDR1 MNHEY, CDR2 SVGEGT. CDR3 in DNA: TGTGCCAGCAGTTACGATGGGACCACTAATGAAAAACTGTTTTTT. Residues: CASSYDGTTNEKLFF.

The V call is TRBV9, the J call TRBJ2-2; D ambiguous. CDR1 is SGDLS, CDR2 YYNGEE, per germline. The CDR3 is made up of 15 amino acids. The V end was cut by 4 bases, the J end by 5 bases, with 15 bases between. Written as DNA, the CDR3 is TGTGCCAGCAGCCCGCAGCGAACTAATACCGGGGAGCTGTTTTTT. Translation: CASSPQRTNTGELFF.